These 9 T cell receptor beta chains were sequenced from one sample in a study of CD8 T cells in ankylosing spondylitis. These receptors have no known antigen. TCRdb ran MiXCR on the 5' RACE reads and lists one entry per CDR3 protein. The sample includes some 800,000 distinct CDR3 sequences, 12% of them seen just once. Findings and limits, study-wide: One TCR beta motif, made up of eight highly homologous variants, appeared characteristic of ankylosing spondylitis blood.

Material for sequencing was blood, either unsorted or a sorted T cell fraction (not recorded which). The receptors originated from a male donor with ankylosing spondylitis.

This clonotype was detected ten times or more. The chain combines TRBV15 with TRBJ2-7, with 7 bases aligning to TRBD1. V shed 5 bases and J 1 base; nucleotides not matched to a gene: 2. Germline V gene sequence: CDR1 LNHNV, CDR2 YYDKDF (reference sequence). The length of the CDR3 is 13 residues. The chain's CDR3 is CATSLGQSYEQYF. The CDR3 DNA follows: TGTGCCACCAGCTTGGGACAGTCCTACGAGCAGTACTTC.

This clonotype showed up just a few times. V is TRBV20-1 and J is TRBJ1-5; D ambiguous. The CDR3 runs to 17 residues. With 3 bases removed from V and 1 base from J, the gap between germline ends came to 19 bases. The V gene's germline CDR1 is DFQATT and CDR2 SNEGSKA (reference sequence). The CDR3 DNA sequence: TGCAGTGCTAGTCGGGAAGCGGGAGGCTGGAGCAATCAGCCCCAGCATTTT. Translating gives CSASREAGGWSNQPQHF.

There are many counts of this clonotype. The chain has TRBV7-2 and TRBJ2-1, with D possibly matching TRBD2 (6 bases). Trimming removed 6 bases at V and 6 bases at J, with 15 bases between. CDR3 length: 14 residues. Germline CDR1 and CDR2: SGHTA and FQGNSA. CDR3 sequence: CASSSLGLSNEQFF. As DNA, the CDR3 is TGTGCCAGCAGTTCCCTGGGACTTTCCAATGAGCAGTTCTTC.

This clonotype has just a few counts. The chain joins TRBV5-1 to TRBJ1-1; D uncertain. Germline lookup yields CDR1 SGHRS and CDR2 YFSETQ. The CDR3 covers 14 residues. Trimming cost V 6 bases and J 0 bases, with 12 bases left between them. The CDR3 DNA is TGCGCCAGCACCATGACACCCATGAACACTGAAGCTTTCTTT. It encodes CASTMTPMNTEAFF. Using reference TRBV5-1 and TRBJ1-1 for the parts outside the CDR3, the full variable domain is KAGVTQTPRYLIKTRGQQVTLSCSPISGHRSVSWYQQTPGQGLQFLFEYFSETQRNKGNFPGRFSGRQFSNSRSEMNVSTLELGDSALYLCASTMTPMNTEAFFGQGTRLTVV.

A few counts support this clonotype. This chain joins TRBV10-3 and TRBJ1-2; 7 bases line up with TRBD1. Trimming at V came to 1 base and at J to 3 bases, leaving 5 bases not matched to a gene. The CDR3 loop spans 15 amino acids. CDR1 is ENHRY and CDR2 is SYGVKD in the germline V gene. The CDR3 nucleotides read TGTGCCATCAGTGAGTTAACAGGGGAGCACTATGGCTACACCTTC. This encodes CAISELTGEHYGYTF.

Ten or more counts support this clonotype. The chain is built from TRBV5-1 and TRBJ1-1, with no clear D. The ends were cut back, 5 bases at V and 3 bases at J, with 14 bases in the middle. Looked up from germline, CDR1 is SGHRS and CDR2 is YFSETQ. CDR3 length equals 14 residues. In DNA form, the CDR3 reads TGCGCCAGCAGACTTACTCACACGGACACTGAAGCTTTCTTT. This gives the protein CASRLTHTDTEAFF. The full variable domain, in which reference TRBV5-1 and TRBJ1-1 provide the parts outside the CDR3, is KAGVTQTPRYLIKTRGQQVTLSCSPISGHRSVSWYQQTPGQGLQFLFEYFSETQRNKGNFPGRFSGRQFSNSRSEMNVSTLELGDSALYLCASRLTHTDTEAFFGQGTRLTVV.

There are a few counts of this clonotype. The gene calls are TRBV20-1 and TRBJ2-4; possible D gene TRBD1, 5 bases. Trimming removed 5 bases at V and 0 bases at J, with 14 bases between. Looked up from germline, CDR1 is DFQATT and CDR2 is SNEGSKA (reference sequence). CDR3 length: 15 residues. In nucleotides, the CDR3 is TGCAGTGCTCCCCACAGGAAACTAGCCAAAAACATTCAGTACTTC. It yields the protein CSAPHRKLAKNIQYF.

This clonotype was seen ten or more times. CDR3 nucleotides: TGCGCCAGCAGCCCTACAGGGGCGGACATTCAGTACTTC. Translation gives CASSPTGADIQYF. V gene TRBV5-1 combines with J gene TRBJ2-4; 7 bases map to TRBD1. With 4 bases clipped from V and 8 bases from J, the junction kept 6 bases outside the gene matches. Germline CDR1 SGHRS, CDR2 YFSETQ. The CDR3 length is 13 residues.

The rearrangement uses TRBV15 and TRBJ2-3; the D gene is possibly TRBD1 (6 bases). CDR1 and CDR2 (germline): LNHNV, YYDKDF (reference sequence). The CDR3 totals 15 residues. The V gene lost 5 bases and the J gene lost 6 bases, with 18 bases spanning the gap. Here the CDR3 reads CATSGPGQRGDTQYF. For the CDR3, the DNA is TGTGCCACCAGCGGCCCCGGACAGCGAGGGGATACGCAGTATTTT.